The 30 T cell receptor beta chains presented below share a single source sample, sequenced in a study of molecular identifiers for immune sequencing clone quantification. TCRdb recomputed calls from the PCR reads with MiXCR, one row per CDR3 protein. The sample has a few hundred thousand distinct CDR3 sequences, roughly 24% seen once; the top ten hold around 0.76%. Specimen: naive CD8+ T cells from blood, with Jurkat cell RNA spiked in. Subset described: FACS-sorted CD8+CD4-CCR7+CD45RA+ naive T cells. The receptors here all came from a human donor in good health. Some libraries in this study had Jurkat cell RNA spiked in.

As regards this clonotype: This may arise from a read error, as a much more abundant clone is one base away. The chain carries TRBV6-5 and TRBJ2-7; tentatively, D is TRBD2 (6 bases). Between the trimmed V and J ends, which lost 1 base and 2 bases, there was a span of 12 bases. The germline V gene encodes CDR1 MNHEY and CDR2 SVGAGI. CDR3 length: 15 residues. This CDR3 reads CASSYWGVPTYEQYF. DNA of the CDR3: TGTGCCAGCAGTTACTGGGGGGTACCAACCTACGAGCAGTACTTC.

In its sample, this clonotype was seen many times. The gene calls are TRBV3-1 and TRBJ1-5; D unclear. Germline lookup yields CDR1 LGHDT and CDR2 YNNKEL (reference sequence). The V end lost 0 bases, the J end lost 3 bases, and 9 bases lay between the germline ends. The CDR3 loop spans 15 amino acids. CDR3 sequence: CASSQDGGNNQPQHF. Written as DNA, the CDR3 is TGTGCCAGCAGCCAAGACGGCGGAAACAATCAGCCCCAGCATTTT.

This clonotype was observed a handful of times. This rearrangement joins TRBV27 to TRBJ1-5; D is unclear. With 4 bases removed from V and 1 base from J, the gap between germline ends came to 11 bases. Germline CDR1 MNHEY, CDR2 SMNVEV (reference sequence). The CDR3 totals 15 residues. The CDR3 loop is CASSSAGFSNQPQHF. CDR3 nucleotides: TGTGCCAGCAGTTCGGCGGGGTTCAGCAATCAGCCCCAGCATTTT.

This clonotype was observed many times. This chain uses TRBV6-2 or TRBV6-3 with TRBJ2-3; D not resolved. From germline, CDR1 is MNHEY and CDR2 SVGEGT. The CDR3 has 14 residues. V was shortened by 2 bases and J by 0 bases, with 6 bases between the two germline ends. CDR3 bases: TGTGCCAGCAGTTACCTATCTAGCACAGATACGCAGTATTTT. This sequence encodes CASSYLSSTDTQYF.

This clonotype was counted only a few times. The V call is TRBV7-8, the J call TRBJ1-1; no definite D call. The germline V gene has CDR1 SGHVS and CDR2 FQNEAQ. The CDR3 covers 14 residues. Trimming took 5 bases from V and 9 from J, leaving 19 bases between them. The CDR3 loop reads CASSVENEPLQAFF. The CDR3 bases are TGTGCCAGCAGCGTCGAAAACGAGCCCTTGCAAGCTTTCTTT.

The chain links TRBV4-1 to TRBJ1-1, with 7 bases lining up with TRBD1. Germline V lookup: CDR1 MGHRA, CDR2 YSYEKL. V was clipped by 1 base and J by 1 base; unmatched bases: 6. This CDR3 region has 16 residues. The CDR3 region has the DNA TGCGCCAGCAGCCAAGGTTTACAGGGGAAGAACACTGAAGCTTTCTTT. It yields the protein CASSQGLQGKNTEAFF.

This clonotype was seen a few times. This chain joins TRBV4-3 and TRBJ2-1; D is unresolved. The germline V gene has CDR1 LGHNA and CDR2 YSLEER. The ends were cut back, 0 bases at V and 5 bases at J, with 14 bases in the middle. CDR3 length: 16 residues. The CDR3 is CASSQEKVAENNEQFF. The CDR3 DNA follows: TGCGCCAGCAGCCAAGAGAAGGTAGCCGAGAACAATGAGCAGTTCTTC.

There are many counts of this clonotype. The chain recombines TRBV7-8 with TRBJ2-7, with D perhaps TRBD2 (6 bases). V shed 5 bases and J shed 3 bases, with 14 bases lying between them. The CDR3 covers 14 residues. Germline CDR1 reads SGHVS; CDR2 reads FQNEAQ. CDR3 DNA: TGTGCCAGCAGCCCGGGGGATCCTGGCTACGAGCAGTACTTC. This codes for CASSPGDPGYEQYF.

This clonotype has more than one count but fewer than ten. The chain uses TRBV5-6 and TRBJ1-5; D uncertain. The CDR3 extends over 14 amino acids. V was pared by 4 bases and J by 4 bases, with 12 bases between. CDR1 SGHDT and CDR2 YYEEEE come from the germline V gene. CDR3 nucleotide sequence: TGTGCCAGCAGCCATAGGGTTGCAAATCAGCCCCAGCATTTT. Translating it yields CASSHRVANQPQHF. The whole variable domain, filled in from reference TRBV5-6 and TRBJ1-5, reads DAGVTQSPTHLIKTRGQQVTLRCSPKSGHDTVSWYQQALGQGPQFIFQYYEEEERQRGNFPDRFSGHQFPNYSSELNVNALLLGDSALYLCASSHRVANQPQHFGDGTRLSIL.

To note about this clonotype: A much larger clone lies one base from this, so it may be a read error. The chain carries TRBV7-2 and TRBJ1-5, with a tentative D call TRBD1 (6 bases). Per germline, CDR1 SGHTA and CDR2 FQGNSA. The CDR3 runs 15 residues. CDR3 residues: CASSLEDSPNQPHHF. For the CDR3, the DNA is TGTGCCAGCAGCTTAGAGGACAGCCCCAATCAGCCCCATCATTTT.

V is TRBV7-2 and J is TRBJ1-5; 9 positions agree with TRBD1. Trimming cost V 8 bases and J 5 bases; bases outside gene matches: 7. CDR3 length equals 14 residues. Per the germline V gene, CDR1 is SGHTA and CDR2 is FQGNSA. The CDR3 DNA is TGTGCCAGCGCTGGGACAGGGCGTCATCAGCCCCAGCATTTT. Its protein is CASAGTGRHQPQHF. The full variable domain, with the rest looked up from reference TRBV7-2 and TRBJ1-5, is GAGVSQSPSNKVTEKGKDVELRCDPISGHTALYWYRQSLGQGLEFLIYFQGNSAPDKSGLPSDRFSAERTGGSVSTLTIQRTQQEDSAVYLCASAGTGRHQPQHFGDGTRLSIL.

This clonotype was counted only a few times. This chain links TRBV7-3 with TRBJ2-3; the match to TRBD2 covers 7 bases. Trimming took 4 bases from V and 4 from J; bases not matched to a gene: 8. Germline V gives CDR1 SGHTA, CDR2 FQGTGA. CDR3 length: 15 amino acids. CDR3 protein: CASSYGLAGSDTQYF. The CDR3 DNA reads TGTGCCAGCAGCTATGGGTTAGCGGGCTCAGATACGCAGTATTTT.

The V and J genes are TRBV5-6 and TRBJ2-3, with TRBD1 as a possible D gene (6 bases). Germline V gene data show CDR1 as SGHDT and CDR2 as YYEEEE. V gave up 4 bases and J gave up 2 bases, with 14 bases separating them. The CDR3 is made up of 15 amino acids. CDR3 nucleotide sequence: TGTGCCAGCAGCCCACGGGACACAAACACAGATACGCAGTATTTT. It translates to CASSPRDTNTDTQYF.

In its sample, this clonotype was seen once. A much larger clone lies a single base off, so this may be a read error. The chain employs TRBV6-6 and TRBJ1-2, with 8 bases identical to TRBD1. Trimming cost V 4 bases and J 6 bases; bases outside gene matches: 16. The CDR3 is 17 residues long. CDR1 and CDR2 from the germline V gene are MNHNY and SVGAGI (reference sequence). Here the CDR3 reads CASSSGEGQGPDHGYTF. As DNA, the CDR3 is TGTGCCAGCAGTTCCGGCGAAGGACAGGGTCCTGACCATGGCTACACCTTC.

A word on this clonotype: A much more abundant neighbour one base away suggests this may be a read error. This sequence joins TRBV24-1 and TRBJ1-1; TRBD1 matches at 7 bases. This CDR3 region has 14 residues. Germline CDR1 reads KGHDR; CDR2 reads SFDVKD. CDR3 bases: TGTGCCTCCAGTGATTCGACAGGGCGGGGTGAAGCTTTCTTT. Translating gives CASSDSTGRGEAFF.

A note on this clonotype: A much larger clone is a single base away; this may be a read error. The V call is TRBV5-1, the J call TRBJ2-5; no reliable D call. Germline lookup yields CDR1 SGHRS and CDR2 YFSETQ. The germline V and J ends were trimmed by 0 bases and 5 bases, with 11 bases remaining between them. This CDR3 is built from 14 residues. The CDR3 nucleotides read TGCGCCAGCAGCTTGGATGGGGTGAGGGAGACCCAGTACTTC. Its protein product is CASSLDGVRETQYF.

In its sample, this clonotype was seen many times. V is TRBV5-1 and J is TRBJ2-6; perhaps TRBD1 as D (6 bases). Germline V gives CDR1 SGHRS, CDR2 YFSETQ. This CDR3 comprises 18 residues. Trimming shortened V by 4 bases and J by 0 bases, and 17 bases separated the two germline ends. The CDR3 region is CASSQGRTAHSGANVLTF. The CDR3 DNA is TGCGCCAGCAGCCAGGGGCGGACAGCTCACTCTGGGGCCAACGTCCTGACTTTC.

The table lists this clonotype with many counts. The chain links TRBV5-6 to TRBJ2-7; unclear D gene. The V gene lost 0 bases and the J gene lost 2 bases, with 9 bases spanning the gap. The CDR3 runs to 14 residues. Germline assignment: CDR1 SGHDT and CDR2 YYEEEE. CDR3 amino acids: CASSLDLMPYEQYF. The CDR3 coding sequence is TGTGCCAGCAGCTTGGACCTAATGCCCTACGAGCAGTACTTC.

This chain joins TRBV6-9 and TRBJ2-3; 7 bases are shared with TRBD2. Germline CDR1 and CDR2: MNHGY and SVAAGI. V shed 4 bases and J 2 bases; nucleotides not matched to a gene: 12. The CDR3 sequence is 17 residues long. The CDR3 loop is CASSSEGSGDPTDTQYF. CDR3 coding DNA: TGTGCCAGCAGTTCTGAGGGGAGCGGGGACCCCACAGATACGCAGTATTTT.

The CDR3 nucleotides are TGTGCCTGGACGGAAACTCGAACAGGGGACACAGATACGCAGTATTTT. Translated: CAWTETRTGDTDTQYF. This chain uses TRBV30 with TRBJ2-3, with 7 positions matching TRBD1. The CDR3 contains 16 residues. Germline V gene lookup returns CDR1 GTSNPN and CDR2 SVGIG (reference sequence). V was clipped by 4 bases and J by 2 bases; unmatched bases: 12.

This clonotype was seen many times. The CDR3 spells CASSRQGNNQPQHF. In DNA, the CDR3 is TGTGCCAGCAGCCGACAGGGCAACAATCAGCCCCAGCATTTT. The genes are TRBV27 and TRBJ1-5, with 7 bases matching TRBD1. J lost 3 bases, V lost 6 bases, and 5 bases had no gene match. The CDR3 loop spans 14 amino acids. Germline CDR1 is MNHEY and CDR2 is SMNVEV (reference sequence).

This clonotype was recorded at least ten times. This chain links TRBV7-6 with TRBJ1-3, with TRBD1 as a possible D gene (6 bases). V lost 1 base and J 0 bases, leaving 7 bases between the germline ends. The germline V gene has CDR1 SGHVS and CDR2 FNYEAQ. There are 15 residues in the CDR3. CDR3 coding DNA: TGTGCCAGCAGCTTAGAGGGGGGCTCTGGAAACACCATATATTTT. Amino acids: CASSLEGGSGNTIYF.

Ten or more counts support this clonotype. The V and J genes are TRBV20-1 and TRBJ2-4; D is ambiguous. Trimming removed 0 bases at V and 0 bases at J, with 9 bases between. CDR3 size: 15 residues. CDR1 is DFQATT and CDR2 is SNEGSKA in the germline V gene (reference sequence). CDR3 DNA sequence: TGCAGTGCTAGAGAGACACAACTAGCCAAAAACATTCAGTACTTC. It yields the protein CSARETQLAKNIQYF.

This clonotype was detected many times. V usage is TRBV12-3 or TRBV12-4 and J usage is TRBJ2-5; D not resolved. The V end was cut by 6 bases, the J end by 4 bases, with 15 bases between. The CDR3 spans 14 residues. CDR3 sequence reads: CASSSVGPVETQYF. In nucleotides, the CDR3 is TGTGCCAGCAGCAGCGTAGGGCCGGTAGAGACCCAGTACTTC.

This clonotype was counted at least ten times. The chain has TRBV24-1 and TRBJ1-5; D is unresolved. The CDR3 runs to 13 residues. CDR1 and CDR2 from the germline V gene are KGHDR and SFDVKD. Trimming pared 5 bases from V and 4 bases from J, leaving 8 bases between. As DNA, the CDR3 is TGTGCCACCAGTGGCCAGACTAATCAGCCCCAGCATTTT. This translates into CATSGQTNQPQHF.

This clonotype was detected only a few times. This chain's CDR3 is CSARETGTGPYEQYF. The CDR3 DNA reads as TGCAGTGCTAGAGAGACCGGGACAGGTCCCTACGAGCAGTACTTC. The chain carries TRBV20-1 and TRBJ2-7, with 8 nucleotides matching TRBD1. With 0 bases clipped from V and 2 bases from J, the junction kept 6 bases outside the gene matches. The CDR3 has 15 amino acids. Germline V gives CDR1 DFQATT, CDR2 SNEGSKA (reference sequence).

The table lists this clonotype with a count of one. Without the conserved terminal phenylalanine or tryptophan, this CDR3 likely stems from a read error. V is TRBV11-2 and J is TRBJ1-2; D is unresolved. The CDR3 contains 14 residues. With 1 base removed from V and 2 bases from J, the gap between germline ends came to 8 bases. The V gene's germline CDR1 is SGHAT and CDR2 FQNNGV. This chain's CDR3 is CASSLADVNYGYTL. CDR3 in DNA: TGTGCCAGCAGCTTAGCTGACGTAAACTATGGCTACACCTTA.

This clonotype appeared a few times. The gene calls are TRBV20-1 and TRBJ2-7, with TRBD2 matching 7 bases. Trimming cost V 4 bases and J 1 base; bases outside gene matches: 7. CDR3 length equals 14 residues. Germline V CDR1 and CDR2: DFQATT, SNEGSKA (reference sequence). The CDR3 sequence is CSAMGLAASYEQYF. The CDR3 region has the DNA TGCAGTGCTATGGGGCTAGCGGCGTCCTACGAGCAGTACTTC.

The chain carries TRBV7-9 and TRBJ2-3; 9 bases align to TRBD2. V lost 0 bases, J lost 1 base, and 8 bases stayed unmatched. This CDR3 has 18 residues. Germline values: CDR1 SEHNR, CDR2 FQNEAQ (reference sequence). CDR3 DNA sequence: TGTGCCAGCAGCTTAGCGGTGCGGGAGGGCGTCGGCACAGATACGCAGTATTTT. This sequence encodes CASSLAVREGVGTDTQYF.

This clonotype was seen more than once but under ten times. The chain carries TRBV7-9 and TRBJ2-4; no definite D call. Germline assignment: CDR1 SEHNR and CDR2 FQNEAQ (reference sequence). V lost 1 base to trimming and J lost 6 bases, with 13 bases between them. The CDR3 covers 15 residues. The DNA of the CDR3 is TGTGCCAGCAGCTTAGTTGTGGGTGCTGGAAACATTCAGTACTTC. Residues: CASSLVVGAGNIQYF. The whole variable domain, remainder taken from reference TRBV7-9 and TRBJ2-4, is DTGVSQNPRHKITKRGQNVTFRCDPISEHNRLYWYRQTLGQGPEFLTYFQNEAQLEKSRLLSDRFSAERPKGSFSTLEIQRTEQGDSAMYLCASSLVVGAGNIQYFGAGTRLSVL.